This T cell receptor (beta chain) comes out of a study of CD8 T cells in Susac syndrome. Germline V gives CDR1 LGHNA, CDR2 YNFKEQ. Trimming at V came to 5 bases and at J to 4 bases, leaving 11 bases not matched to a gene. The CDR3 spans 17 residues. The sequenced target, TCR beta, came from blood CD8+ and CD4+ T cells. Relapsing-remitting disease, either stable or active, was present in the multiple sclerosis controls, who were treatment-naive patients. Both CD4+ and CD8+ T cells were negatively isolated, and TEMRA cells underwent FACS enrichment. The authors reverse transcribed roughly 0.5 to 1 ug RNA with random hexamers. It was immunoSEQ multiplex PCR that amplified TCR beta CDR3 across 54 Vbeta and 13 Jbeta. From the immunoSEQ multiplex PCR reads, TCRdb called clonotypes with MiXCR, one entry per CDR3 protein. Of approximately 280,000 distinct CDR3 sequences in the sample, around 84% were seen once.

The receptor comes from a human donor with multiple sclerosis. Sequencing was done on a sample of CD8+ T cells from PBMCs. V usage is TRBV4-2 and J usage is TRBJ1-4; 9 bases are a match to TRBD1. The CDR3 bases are TGTGCCAGCAGCTGGGACAGGGCTGATCTTAATAATGAAAAACTGTTTTTT. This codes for CASSWDRADLNNEKLFF.